This is a list of T cell receptor beta chains from one sample in a study of T cell changes during pregnancy in multiple sclerosis. Sequencing was performed with immunoSEQ multiplex PCR; in TCRdb, only in-frame clones are kept and a portion is missing. The table includes tens of thousands of clones, around 95% detected once. The starting material was peripheral blood, obtained in the third trimester of pregnancy. The receptor set was obtained from a female donor in good health, enrolled as a control in a pregnancy study. Both conserved end residues are part of each CDR3. The D gene is left open where the match is weak. Expanded clones get a size class; other rows say once, few or many, or leave the size out.

clone_size j_call d_call v_call cdr3_aa cdr3_nt
. TRBJ2-3 TRBD1 TRBV5-1 CASGGTGHTDTQYF TGCGCCAGCGGTGGGACAGGCCACACAGATACGCAGTATTTT
. TRBJ2-7 TRBD2 TRBV11-2 CASSSRGQREEGEQYF TGTGCCAGCAGCTCCCGGGGCCAGCGGGAGGAGGGCGAGCAGTACTTC
. TRBJ2-2 TRBD1 TRBV28 CASNLQGGTGELFF TGTGCCAGCAACCTACAGGGGGGTACCGGGGAGCTGTTTTTT
. TRBJ1-1 . TRBV28 CASSSRGLREAFF TGTGCCAGCAGTTCTAGGGGGTTGCGTGAAGCTTTCTTT
. TRBJ2-1 . TRBV28 CASSFPSGEQFF TGTGCCAGCAGTTTCCCCTCGGGGGAGCAGTTCTTC
. TRBJ1-4 . TRBV6-5 CASSYTGEKLFF TGTGCCAGCAGTTACACGGGAGAAAAACTGTTTTTT
. TRBJ2-7 TRBD1 TRBV27 CASSLLRQGPSEQYF TGTGCCAGCAGTTTACTAAGACAGGGCCCTTCCGAGCAGTACTTC
. TRBJ1-1 . TRBV20-1 CSASRSTEAFF TGCAGTGCTAGTAGGAGCACTGAAGCTTTCTTT
. TRBJ1-5 TRBD1 TRBV19 CASSQGQGNQPQHF TGTGCCAGTAGCCAAGGACAGGGCAATCAGCCCCAGCATTTT
. TRBJ1-2 . TRBV27 CASSQGYGYTF TGTGCCAGCAGTCAGGGATATGGCTACACCTTC
. TRBJ2-1 TRBD2 TRBV7-8 CASSDRPGLAIYNEQFF TGTGCCAGCAGCGACAGACCGGGACTAGCGATCTACAATGAGCAGTTCTTC
. TRBJ1-1 TRBD1 TRBV6-4 CASSERTGRNTEAFF TGTGCCAGCAGTGAAAGGACAGGGAGGAACACTGAAGCTTTCTTT
. TRBJ2-7 TRBD2 TRBV11-2 CASSLSSGLSYEQYF TGTGCCAGCAGCTTATCTAGCGGGCTATCCTACGAGCAGTACTTC
. TRBJ2-7 . TRBV21-1 CASSKALEQGSDYEQYF TGTGCCAGCAGCAAAGCGTTAGAACAGGGGAGCGACTACGAGCAGTACTTC
. TRBJ2-3 TRBD2 TRBV19 CASRGGSIADTQYF TGTGCCAGTCGCGGCGGGAGTATAGCAGATACGCAGTATTTT
. TRBJ2-2 . TRBV19 CASRASPNTGELFF TGTGCCAGTAGGGCCAGTCCGAACACCGGGGAGCTGTTTTTT
. TRBJ1-5 . TRBV6-6 CASSRGLDPNQPQHF TGTGCCAGCAGTAGGGGGTTAGATCCCAATCAGCCCCAGCATTTT
. TRBJ2-7 TRBD1 TRBV15 CATSTTGVLQGEQYF TGTGCCACCAGCACTACAGGGGTCCTACAAGGCGAGCAGTACTTC
. TRBJ2-7 . TRBV4-1 CASSQPGSYEQYF TGCGCCAGCAGCCAACCGGGATCCTACGAGCAGTACTTC
. TRBJ2-7 . TRBV7-2 CASSLGAWEDYEQYF TGTGCCAGCAGCTTAGGGGCCTGGGAGGATTACGAGCAGTACTTC
. TRBJ1-1 . TRBV28 CASSLTGSMNTEAFF TGTGCCAGCAGTTTGACGGGGAGTATGAACACTGAAGCTTTCTTT
. TRBJ1-1 TRBD1 TRBV5-1 CASSLEGTGEAFF TGCGCCAGCAGCTTAGAGGGGACAGGTGAAGCTTTCTTT
once TRBJ2-2 TRBD2 TRBV28 CASSFSGVGTGELFF TGTGCCAGCAGTTTTAGCGGGGTGGGCACCGGGGAGCTGTTTTTT
. TRBJ2-4 TRBD2 TRBV18 CASSPPGLAGAKNIQYF TGTGCCAGCTCACCACCGGGACTAGCGGGAGCCAAAAACATTCAGTACTTC
. TRBJ1-3 . TRBV10-3 CAISDVNSGNTIYF TGTGCCATCAGTGATGTAAACTCTGGAAACACCATATATTTT
. TRBJ2-2 . TRBV6-5 CASGRGVGELFF TGTGCCAGCGGGAGGGGGGTCGGGGAGCTGTTTTTT
. TRBJ1-3 . TRBV2 CASSELEANADTIYF TGTGCCAGCAGTGAGCTGGAAGCAAACGCGGACACCATATATTTT
. TRBJ2-7 TRBD1 TRBV19 CASSIGDRVKGEQYF TGTGCCAGTAGTATCGGGGACAGGGTCAAAGGCGAGCAGTACTTC
. TRBJ2-7 TRBD2 TRBV6-4 CASRPRTGSSGRPGSYEQYF TGTGCCAGCAGACCCCGGACAGGATCTAGCGGGAGGCCGGGGTCCTACGAGCAGTACTTC
. TRBJ1-4 . TRBV4-2 CASSQDPGVIGEKLFF TGTGCCAGCAGCCAAGACCCAGGGGTTATTGGTGAAAAACTGTTTTTT
. TRBJ2-7 . TRBV5-5 CASSRAGLNYEQYF TGTGCCAGCAGCCGTGCGGGGCTAAACTACGAGCAGTACTTC
. TRBJ2-5 TRBD1 TRBV2 CASRGDRGLETQYF TGTGCCAGCAGGGGGGACAGGGGGCTTGAGACCCAGTACTTC
few TRBJ1-2 . TRBV4-1 CASSYQERNFYGYTF TGCGCCAGCAGCTACCAGGAACGAAACTTTTATGGCTACACCTTC
many TRBJ2-3 TRBD2 TRBV2 CASSEGWPAGGTDTQYF TGTGCCAGCAGTGAGGGTTGGCCAGCGGGAGGCACAGATACGCAGTATTTT
. TRBJ2-7 TRBD1 TRBV11-2 CASSHAGGHYEQYF TGTGCCAGCAGCCACGCAGGGGGACACTACGAGCAGTACTTC
. TRBJ2-7 TRBD2 TRBV5-1 CVSSLTSDLSSYEQYF TGCGTCAGCAGCTTGACTAGCGACCTCAGCTCCTACGAGCAGTACTTC
once TRBJ1-4 TRBD1 TRBV7-6 CASSLTGAATNEKLFF TGTGCCAGCAGCTTGACAGGGGCTGCAACTAATGAAAAACTGTTTTTT
. TRBJ2-3 TRBD2 TRBV2 CASSEARAGSTDTQYF TGTGCCAGCAGTGAAGCGAGAGCGGGGAGCACAGATACGCAGTATTTT
. TRBJ1-2 . TRBV6-5 CASSLLLGGGDGYTF TGTGCCAGCAGTCTACTGCTCGGGGGAGGGGATGGCTACACCTTC
. TRBJ2-7 . TRBV19 CASSSGGAEVSYEQYF TGTGCCAGTAGTTCCGGAGGAGCGGAGGTCTCCTACGAGCAGTACTTC
. TRBJ2-5 . TRBV7-2 CASSLRTVQETQYF TGTGCCAGCAGCCTCCGGACAGTACAAGAGACCCAGTACTTC
. TRBJ2-7 . TRBV15 CATSRDLSSAQYF TGTGCCACCAGCAGAGATCTCAGTTCCGCGCAGTACTTC
. TRBJ2-1 . TRBV27 CASSLWGRGNEQFF TGTGCCAGCAGTTTATGGGGGCGCGGGAATGAGCAGTTCTTC
. TRBJ2-3 . TRBV9 CASSVAPTSTDTQYF TGTGCCAGCAGCGTAGCGCCGACTTCCACAGATACGCAGTATTTT